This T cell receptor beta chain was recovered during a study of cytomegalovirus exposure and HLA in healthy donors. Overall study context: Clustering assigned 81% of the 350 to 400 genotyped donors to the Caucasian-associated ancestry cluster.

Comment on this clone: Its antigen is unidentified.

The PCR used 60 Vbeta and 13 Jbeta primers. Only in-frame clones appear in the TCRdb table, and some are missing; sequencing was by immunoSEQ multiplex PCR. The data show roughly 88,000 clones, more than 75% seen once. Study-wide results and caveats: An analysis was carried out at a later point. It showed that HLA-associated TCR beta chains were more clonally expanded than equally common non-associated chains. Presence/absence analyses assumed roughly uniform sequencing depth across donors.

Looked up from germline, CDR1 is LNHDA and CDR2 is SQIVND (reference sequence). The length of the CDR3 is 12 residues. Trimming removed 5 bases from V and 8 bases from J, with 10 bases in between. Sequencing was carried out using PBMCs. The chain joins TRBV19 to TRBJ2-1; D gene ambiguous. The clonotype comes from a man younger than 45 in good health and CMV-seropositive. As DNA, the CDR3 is TGTGCCAGTAGTGGAGAAGCCGATGAGCAGTTCTTC. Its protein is CASSGEADEQFF.